This T cell receptor (beta chain) comes out of a study of T-cell reconstitution after alpha-beta-depleted transplantation in children (dated by TCRdb to the mid-2010s). About the full investigation: The study quantitatively tracked T-cell immune reconstitution after TCRalphabeta/CD19-depleted allogeneic hematopoietic cell transplantation in children using TCR repertoire profiling.

This clonotype occurred a few times. The target of this receptor is not known. No base quality information exists; no much larger clone differs at one position. The CDR3 has 12 amino acids, counting the end cysteine and phenylalanine. The entry retains the CDR3 DNA only, 36 bases that are in frame from base 1. Cut back by 5 bases and 8 bases, the V and J ends lie 10 bases apart. Receptor libraries were prepared by PCR. TCRdb records Illumina HiSeq 2500 as the sequencer. Molecular barcoding was employed in the preparation of TCR libraries, with unique molecular identifiers being used to normalize TCRbeta repertoire quantification. The public reads were quality trimmed at Q25 with fastp and then assembled into clones with MiXCR by TCRdb, keeping productive beta chains. Identical CDR3 protein sequences are pooled into one entry, listed with their most common genes and DNA. Present in this sample are about 540,000 distinct CDR3 sequences, around 19% of which were seen just once. Over 3% of the sample is in the top ten clones.

The source was PBMCs from the stem cell graft donor, collected from the stem cell graft. This TCR came from a human donor who donated a stem cell graft to a child with acute lymphoblastic leukemia. The rearrangement combines TRBV12-3 or TRBV12-4 with TRBJ2-1; the D gene assignment is ambiguous. The nucleotides are TGTGCCAGCAGTAACGGAAAAGATGAGCAGTTCTTC. Its product reads: CASSNGKDEQFF.